This TCR beta chain emerged from a study of OX40 agonist ivuxolimab in advanced cancers. Whole-study context: Patients with hepatocellular carcinoma, melanoma, renal cell or head and neck cancer made up the dose-escalation patients. Study outcomes and limitations: Expanded clones belonging to CD8+ T cells outnumbered, on average, those of CD4+.

This CDR3 contains 13 residues. J lost 5 bases, V lost 4 bases, and 2 bases had no gene match. Germline V lookup: CDR1 SGDLS, CDR2 YYNGEE. Using immunoSEQ multiplex PCR, the repertoire was profiled, and TCRdb retains in-frame clones only, with some absent. The sample records approximately 24,000 clones, approximately 85% being singletons. About this clone itself: Its antigen remains unidentified.

The sequenced sample was CD4+ or CD8+ T cells sorted from blood, obtained in a trial of the OX40 agonist ivuxolimab. The chain is built from TRBV9 and TRBJ2-1; 8 nucleotides match TRBD2. This clonotype originated in an adult with an advanced solid tumor such as melanoma, head and neck, liver or kidney cancer. The CDR3: CASSLGGDNEQFF. The DNA for the CDR3 is TGTGCCAGCAGCCTCGGGGGGGACAATGAGCAGTTCTTC.